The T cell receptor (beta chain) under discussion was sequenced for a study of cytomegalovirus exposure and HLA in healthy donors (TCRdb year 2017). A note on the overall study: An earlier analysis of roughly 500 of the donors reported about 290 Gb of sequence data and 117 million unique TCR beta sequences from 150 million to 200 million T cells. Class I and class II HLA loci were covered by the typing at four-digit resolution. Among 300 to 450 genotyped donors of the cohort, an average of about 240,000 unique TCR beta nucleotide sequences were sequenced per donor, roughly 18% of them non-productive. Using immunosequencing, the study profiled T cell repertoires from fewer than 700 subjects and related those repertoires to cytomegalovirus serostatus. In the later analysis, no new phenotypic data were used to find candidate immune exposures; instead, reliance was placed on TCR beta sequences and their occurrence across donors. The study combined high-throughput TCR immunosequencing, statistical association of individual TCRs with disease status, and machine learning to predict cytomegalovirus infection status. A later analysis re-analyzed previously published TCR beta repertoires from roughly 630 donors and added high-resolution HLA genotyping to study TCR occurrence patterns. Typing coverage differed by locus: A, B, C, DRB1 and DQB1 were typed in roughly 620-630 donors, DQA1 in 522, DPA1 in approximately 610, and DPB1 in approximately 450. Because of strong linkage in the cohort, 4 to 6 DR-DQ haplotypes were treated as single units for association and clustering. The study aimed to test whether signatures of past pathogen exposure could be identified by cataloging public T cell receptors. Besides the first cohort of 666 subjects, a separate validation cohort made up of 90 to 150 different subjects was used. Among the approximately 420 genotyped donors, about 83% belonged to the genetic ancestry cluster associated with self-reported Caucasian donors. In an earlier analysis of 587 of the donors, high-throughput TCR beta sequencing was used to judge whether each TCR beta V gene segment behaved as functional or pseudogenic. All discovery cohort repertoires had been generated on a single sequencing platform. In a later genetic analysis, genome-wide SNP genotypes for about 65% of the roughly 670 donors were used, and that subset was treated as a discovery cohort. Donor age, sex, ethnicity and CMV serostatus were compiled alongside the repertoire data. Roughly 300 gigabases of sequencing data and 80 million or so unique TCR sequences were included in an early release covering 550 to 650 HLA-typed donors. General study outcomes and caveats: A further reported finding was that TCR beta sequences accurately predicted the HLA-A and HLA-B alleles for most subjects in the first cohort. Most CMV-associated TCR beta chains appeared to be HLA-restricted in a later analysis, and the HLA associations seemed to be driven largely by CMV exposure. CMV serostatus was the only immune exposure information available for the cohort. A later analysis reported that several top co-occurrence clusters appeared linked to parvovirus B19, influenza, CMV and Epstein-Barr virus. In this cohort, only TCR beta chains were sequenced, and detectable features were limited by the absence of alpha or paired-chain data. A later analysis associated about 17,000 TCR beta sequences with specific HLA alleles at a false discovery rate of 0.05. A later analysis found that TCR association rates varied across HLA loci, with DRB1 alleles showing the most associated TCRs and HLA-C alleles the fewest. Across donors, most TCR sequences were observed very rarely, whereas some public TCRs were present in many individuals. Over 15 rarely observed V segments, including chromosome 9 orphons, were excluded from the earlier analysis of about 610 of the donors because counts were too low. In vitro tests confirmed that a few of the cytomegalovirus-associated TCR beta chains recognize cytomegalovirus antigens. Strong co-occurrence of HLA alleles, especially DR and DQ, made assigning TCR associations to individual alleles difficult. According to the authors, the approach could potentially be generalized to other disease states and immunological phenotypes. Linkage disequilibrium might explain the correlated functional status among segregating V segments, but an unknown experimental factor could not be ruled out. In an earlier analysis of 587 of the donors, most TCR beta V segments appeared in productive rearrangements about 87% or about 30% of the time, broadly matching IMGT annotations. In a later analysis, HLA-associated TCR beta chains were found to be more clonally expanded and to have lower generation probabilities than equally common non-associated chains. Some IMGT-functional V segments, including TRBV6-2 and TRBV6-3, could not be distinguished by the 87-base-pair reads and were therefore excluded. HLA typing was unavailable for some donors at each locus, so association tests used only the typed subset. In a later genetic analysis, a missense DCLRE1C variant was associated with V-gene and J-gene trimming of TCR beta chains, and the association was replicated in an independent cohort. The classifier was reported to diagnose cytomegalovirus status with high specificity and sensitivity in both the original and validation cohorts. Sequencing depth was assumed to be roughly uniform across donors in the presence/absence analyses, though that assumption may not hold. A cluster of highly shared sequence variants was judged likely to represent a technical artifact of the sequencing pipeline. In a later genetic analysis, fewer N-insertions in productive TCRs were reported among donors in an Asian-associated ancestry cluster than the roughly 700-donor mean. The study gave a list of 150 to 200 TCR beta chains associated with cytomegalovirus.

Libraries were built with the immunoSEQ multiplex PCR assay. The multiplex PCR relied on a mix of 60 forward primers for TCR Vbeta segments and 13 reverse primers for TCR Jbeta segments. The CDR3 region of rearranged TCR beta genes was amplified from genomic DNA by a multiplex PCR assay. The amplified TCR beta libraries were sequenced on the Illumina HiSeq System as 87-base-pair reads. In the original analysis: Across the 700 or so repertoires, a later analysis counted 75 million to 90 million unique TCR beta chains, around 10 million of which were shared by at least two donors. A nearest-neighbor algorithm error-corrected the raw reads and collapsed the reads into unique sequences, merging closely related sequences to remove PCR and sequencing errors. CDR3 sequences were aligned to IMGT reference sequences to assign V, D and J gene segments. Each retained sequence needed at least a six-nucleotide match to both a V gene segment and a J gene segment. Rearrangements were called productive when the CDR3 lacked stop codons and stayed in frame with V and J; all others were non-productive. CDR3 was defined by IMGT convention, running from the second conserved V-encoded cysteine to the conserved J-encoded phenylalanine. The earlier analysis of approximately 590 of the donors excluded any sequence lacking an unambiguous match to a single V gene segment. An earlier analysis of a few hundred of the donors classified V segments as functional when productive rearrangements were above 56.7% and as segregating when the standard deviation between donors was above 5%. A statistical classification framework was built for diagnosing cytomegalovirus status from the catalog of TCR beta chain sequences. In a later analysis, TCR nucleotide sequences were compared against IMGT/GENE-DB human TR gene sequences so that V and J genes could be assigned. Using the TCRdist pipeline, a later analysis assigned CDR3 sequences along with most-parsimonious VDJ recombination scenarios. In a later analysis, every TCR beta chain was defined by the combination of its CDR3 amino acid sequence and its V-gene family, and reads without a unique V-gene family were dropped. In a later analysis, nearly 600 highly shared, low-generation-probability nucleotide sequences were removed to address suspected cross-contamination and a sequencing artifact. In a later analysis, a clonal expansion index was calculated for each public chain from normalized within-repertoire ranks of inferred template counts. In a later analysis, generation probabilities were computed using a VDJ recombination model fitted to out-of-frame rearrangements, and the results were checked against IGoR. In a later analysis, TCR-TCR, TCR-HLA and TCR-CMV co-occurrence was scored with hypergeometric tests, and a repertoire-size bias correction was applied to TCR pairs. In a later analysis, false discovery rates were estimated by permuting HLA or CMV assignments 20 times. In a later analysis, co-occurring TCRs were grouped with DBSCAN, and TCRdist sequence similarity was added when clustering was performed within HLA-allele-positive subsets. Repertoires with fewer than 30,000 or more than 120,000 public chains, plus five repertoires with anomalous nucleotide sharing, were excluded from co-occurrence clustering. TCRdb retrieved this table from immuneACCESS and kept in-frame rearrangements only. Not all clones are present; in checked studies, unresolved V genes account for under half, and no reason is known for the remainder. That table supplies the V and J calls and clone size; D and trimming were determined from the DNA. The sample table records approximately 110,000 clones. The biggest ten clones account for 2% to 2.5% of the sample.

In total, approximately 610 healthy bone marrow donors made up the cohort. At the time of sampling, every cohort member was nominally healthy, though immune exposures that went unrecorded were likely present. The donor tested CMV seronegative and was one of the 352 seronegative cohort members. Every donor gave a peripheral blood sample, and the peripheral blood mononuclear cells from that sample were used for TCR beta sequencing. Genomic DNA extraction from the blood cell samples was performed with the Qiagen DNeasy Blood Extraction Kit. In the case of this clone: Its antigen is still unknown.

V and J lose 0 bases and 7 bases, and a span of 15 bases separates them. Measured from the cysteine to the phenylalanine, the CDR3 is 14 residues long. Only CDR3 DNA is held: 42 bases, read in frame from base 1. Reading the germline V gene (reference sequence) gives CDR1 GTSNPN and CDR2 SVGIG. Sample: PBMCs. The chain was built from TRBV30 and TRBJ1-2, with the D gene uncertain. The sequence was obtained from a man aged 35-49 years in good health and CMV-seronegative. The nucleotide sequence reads TGTGCCTGGAGTGTACGAGGACTCGGTTCTGGCTACACCTTC. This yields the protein CAWSVRGLGSGYTF.